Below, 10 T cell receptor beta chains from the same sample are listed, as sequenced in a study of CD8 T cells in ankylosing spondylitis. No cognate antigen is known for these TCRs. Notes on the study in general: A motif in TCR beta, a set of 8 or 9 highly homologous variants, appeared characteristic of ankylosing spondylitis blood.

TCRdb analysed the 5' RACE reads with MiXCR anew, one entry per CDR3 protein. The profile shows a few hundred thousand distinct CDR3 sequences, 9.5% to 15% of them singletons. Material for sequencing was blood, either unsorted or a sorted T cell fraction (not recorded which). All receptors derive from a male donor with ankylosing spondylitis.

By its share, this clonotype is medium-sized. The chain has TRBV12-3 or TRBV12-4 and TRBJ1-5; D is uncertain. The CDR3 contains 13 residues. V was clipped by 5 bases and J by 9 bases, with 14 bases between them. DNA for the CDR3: TGTGCCAGCAGTAGTAACCCGCTGACGCCCCAGCATTTT. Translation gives CASSSNPLTPQHF.

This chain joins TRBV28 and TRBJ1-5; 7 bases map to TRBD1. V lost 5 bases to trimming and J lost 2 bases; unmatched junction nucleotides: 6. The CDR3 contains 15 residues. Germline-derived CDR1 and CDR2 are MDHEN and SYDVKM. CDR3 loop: CASSQIGGGNQPQHF. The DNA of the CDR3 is TGTGCCAGCAGTCAAATAGGGGGCGGCAATCAGCCCCAGCATTTT.

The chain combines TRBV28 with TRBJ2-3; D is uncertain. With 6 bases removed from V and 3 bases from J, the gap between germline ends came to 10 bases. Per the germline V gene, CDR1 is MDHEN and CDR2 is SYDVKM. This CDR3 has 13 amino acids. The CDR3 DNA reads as TGTGCCAGCAGGTCGGGTAGGACAGATACGCAGTATTTT. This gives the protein CASRSGRTDTQYF.

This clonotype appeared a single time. In nucleotides, the CDR3 is TGCGCCAGCAGCTTCGGACTAGCAGGGGGCGGAGTAGATACGCAGTATTTT. It is translated as CASSFGLAGGGVDTQYF. The gene calls are TRBV5-1 and TRBJ2-3, with D perhaps matching TRBD1 or TRBD2 (8 bases each). V was cut by 2 bases and J by 5 bases, with 21 bases left in between. The CDR3 contains 17 residues. The germline gives CDR1 SGHRS, CDR2 YFSETQ.

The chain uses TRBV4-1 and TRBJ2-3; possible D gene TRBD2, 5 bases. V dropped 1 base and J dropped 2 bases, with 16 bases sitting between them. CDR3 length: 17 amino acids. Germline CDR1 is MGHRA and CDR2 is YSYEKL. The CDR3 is CASSQGFGGSDTDTQYF. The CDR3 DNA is TGCGCCAGCAGCCAAGGGTTTGGTGGGAGCGACACAGATACGCAGTATTTT.

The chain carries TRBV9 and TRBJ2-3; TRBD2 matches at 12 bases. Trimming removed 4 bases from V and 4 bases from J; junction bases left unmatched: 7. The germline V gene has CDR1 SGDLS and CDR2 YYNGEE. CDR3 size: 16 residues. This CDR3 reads CASSTGLAGYADTQYF. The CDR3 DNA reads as TGTGCCAGCAGCACCGGACTAGCGGGATACGCAGATACGCAGTATTTT.

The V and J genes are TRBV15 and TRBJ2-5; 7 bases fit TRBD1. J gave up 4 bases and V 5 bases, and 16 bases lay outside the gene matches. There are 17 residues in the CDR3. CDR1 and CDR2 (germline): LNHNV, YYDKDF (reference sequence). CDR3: CATSDGAGGSDLETQYF. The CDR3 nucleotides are TGTGCCACCAGCGATGGGGCAGGGGGTTCTGATCTAGAGACCCAGTACTTC.

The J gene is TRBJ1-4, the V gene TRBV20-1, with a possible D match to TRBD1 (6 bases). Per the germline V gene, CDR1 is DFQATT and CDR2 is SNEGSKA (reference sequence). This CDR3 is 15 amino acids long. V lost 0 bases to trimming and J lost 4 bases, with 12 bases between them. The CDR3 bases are TGCAGTGCTAGAGATCCAGGGGCAGATAATGAAAAACTGTTTTTT. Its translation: CSARDPGADNEKLFF.

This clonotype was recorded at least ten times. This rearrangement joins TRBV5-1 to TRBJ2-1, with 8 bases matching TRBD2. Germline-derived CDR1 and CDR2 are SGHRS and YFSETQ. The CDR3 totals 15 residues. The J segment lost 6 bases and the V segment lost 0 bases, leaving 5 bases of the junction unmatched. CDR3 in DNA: TGCGCCAGCAGCTTGGGAGCGGGAGTCCGCAATGAGCAGTTCTTC. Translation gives CASSLGAGVRNEQFF.

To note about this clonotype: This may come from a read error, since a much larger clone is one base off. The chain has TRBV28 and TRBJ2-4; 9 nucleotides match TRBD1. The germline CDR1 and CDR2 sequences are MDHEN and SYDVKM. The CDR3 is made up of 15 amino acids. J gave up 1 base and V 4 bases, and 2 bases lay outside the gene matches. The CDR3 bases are TGTGCCAGCAGTTCCGGGACAGGGGCCAAAAACATTCAGTACTTC. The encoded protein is CASSSGTGAKNIQYF. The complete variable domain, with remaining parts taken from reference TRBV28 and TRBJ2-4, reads DVKVTQSSRYLVKRTGEKVFLECVQDMDHENMFWYRQDPGLGLRLIYFSYDVKMKEKGDIPEGYSVSREKKERFSLILESASTNQTSMYLCASSSGTGAKNIQYFGAGTRLSVL.